What follows are 30 T cell receptor beta chains derived from one specimen sequenced in a study of PD-1 blockade in classical Hodgkin lymphoma. Time point in this sample: cycle 4 day 1 (C4D1), after 6 weeks of nivolumab. Brentuximab vedotin exposure varied among the patients, all of whom had relapsed after autologous stem cell transplantation. It was by magnetic negative selection that CD4+ T cells were purified from thawed PBMCs. The assay was immunoSEQ multiplex PCR, and TCRdb's table has in-frame clones only and misses some. The table includes around 28,000 clones, around 83% detected once. The sequenced sample was CD4+ T cells from blood, obtained before the fourth cycle of nivolumab. The receptors were sampled from a human donor with classical Hodgkin lymphoma.

The rearrangement links TRBV19 to TRBJ2-7; 9 bases are a match to TRBD1. The trim removed 7 bases at V and 4 bases at J, leaving 5 bases unmatched. The CDR3 consists of 13 residues. Germline lookup yields CDR1 LNHDA and CDR2 SQIVND (reference sequence). The CDR3 nucleotides are TGTGCCAGTAACCCGGGACAGGGTTACGAGCAGTACTTC. Amino acids: CASNPGQGYEQYF. The complete variable domain, with remaining parts taken from reference TRBV19 and TRBJ2-7, reads DGGITQSPKYLFRKEGQNVTLSCEQNLNHDAMYWYRQDPGQGLRLIYYSQIVNDFQKGDIAEGYSVSREKKESFPLTVTSAQKNPTAFYLCASNPGQGYEQYFGPGTRLTVT.

V is TRBV7-9 and J is TRBJ2-1; TRBD1 agrees at 9 bases. The junction had 10 bases not matched to a gene; V was cut back by 5 bases and J by 8 bases. The V gene's germline CDR1 is SEHNR and CDR2 FQNEAQ (reference sequence). CDR3 length equals 15 residues. The CDR3 protein is CASSIPGQGIHEQFF. In DNA form, the CDR3 reads TGTGCCAGCAGCATACCGGGACAGGGCATTCATGAGCAGTTCTTC. Combining the CDR3 with reference TRBV7-9 and TRBJ2-1 gives the whole variable domain DTGVSQNPRHKITKRGQNVTFRCDPISEHNRLYWYRQTLGQGPEFLTYFQNEAQLEKSRLLSDRFSAERPKGSFSTLEIQRTEQGDSAMYLCASSIPGQGIHEQFFGPGTRLTVL.

The chain joins TRBV9 to TRBJ2-3, with a weak D call TRBD2 (5 bases). The CDR3 spans 12 residues. Germline CDR1 and CDR2: SGDLS and YYNGEE. V was trimmed by 3 bases and J by 6 bases, leaving 8 bases between them. The CDR3 here is CASSGGEDTQYF. CDR3 nucleotides: TGTGCCAGCAGCGGGGGAGAGGATACGCAGTATTTT.

The chain recombines TRBV28 with TRBJ1-5; 10 positions match TRBD1. Unmatched junction bases numbered 12, after V lost 7 bases and J lost 6 bases. The germline gives CDR1 MDHEN, CDR2 SYDVKM. This CDR3 is built from 16 residues. The CDR3 reads CASIEGRTGGSQPQHF. The DNA for the CDR3 is TGTGCCAGCATAGAGGGGAGGACAGGGGGAAGTCAGCCCCAGCATTTT.

The V gene is TRBV27, the J gene TRBJ1-5; no clear D. Germline lookup yields CDR1 MNHEY and CDR2 SMNVEV (reference sequence). V dropped 5 bases and J dropped 4 bases, with 24 bases sitting between them. The CDR3 has 18 residues. The CDR3 loop is CASSPFGVREMANQPQHF. For the CDR3, the DNA is TGTGCCAGCAGTCCCTTTGGGGTGAGGGAGATGGCGAATCAGCCCCAGCATTTT.

This chain links TRBV29-1 with TRBJ2-2; no firm D call. CDR1 and CDR2 from the germline V gene are SQVTM and ANQGSEA. The V end was cut by 0 bases, the J end by 7 bases, with 6 bases between. CDR3 length: 12 residues. The CDR3 reads CSVEEAVGELFF. CDR3 DNA sequence: TGCAGCGTTGAAGAAGCCGTCGGGGAGCTGTTTTTT.

The chain combines TRBV2 with TRBJ2-4; 7 positions match TRBD1. V lost 6 bases to trimming and J lost 8 bases; unmatched junction nucleotides: 7. The CDR3 length is 13 residues. CDR1 and CDR2 (germline): SNHLY, FYNNEI. As DNA, the CDR3 is TGTGCCAGCAGCTTCGACAGGGTTGACATTCAGTACTTC. Its protein product is CASSFDRVDIQYF.

The chain links TRBV11-2 to TRBJ2-5, with 7 positions matching TRBD1. CDR3 length: 15 amino acids. Losses at the gene ends were 3 bases for V and 1 base for J; bases not matched to a gene: 5. Germline CDR1 SGHAT, CDR2 FQNNGV. CDR3 amino acids: CASSFGQAFQETQYF. The DNA for the CDR3 is TGTGCCAGCAGCTTCGGACAGGCGTTCCAAGAGACCCAGTACTTC.

V gene TRBV28 combines with J gene TRBJ2-1, with no clear D. The CDR3 spans 14 residues. Germline-derived CDR1 and CDR2 are MDHEN and SYDVKM. Trimming cost V 6 bases and J 5 bases, with 14 bases left between them. CDR3 nucleotides: TGTGCCAGCAGCCCAGACACGCTCGACAATGAGCAGTTCTTC. It codes for CASSPDTLDNEQFF.

This chain uses TRBV7-9 with TRBJ2-5, with D tentatively TRBD2 (5 bases). The CDR3 is 15 amino acids. CDR1 and CDR2 (germline): SEHNR, FQNEAQ (reference sequence). Trimming removed 6 bases at V and 1 base at J, with 15 bases between. CDR3 DNA sequence: TGTGCCAGCAGTTTCACTAGAGTTGCCCAAGAGACCCAGTACTTC. As protein: CASSFTRVAQETQYF.

This chain connects TRBV28 to TRBJ1-4, with 10 bases fitting TRBD1. Trimming removed 2 bases from V and 7 bases from J; junction bases left unmatched: 7. This CDR3 is built from 16 residues. The germline CDR1 and CDR2 sequences are MDHEN and SYDVKM. CDR3 sequence reads: CASSLPGQGVGEKLFF. As DNA, the CDR3 is TGTGCCAGCAGTTTACCCGGACAGGGGGTCGGTGAAAAACTGTTTTTT. The complete variable domain, with remaining parts taken from reference TRBV28 and TRBJ1-4, reads DVKVTQSSRYLVKRTGEKVFLECVQDMDHENMFWYRQDPGLGLRLIYFSYDVKMKEKGDIPEGYSVSREKKERFSLILESASTNQTSMYLCASSLPGQGVGEKLFFGSGTQLSVL.

The chain links TRBV13 to TRBJ2-5; perhaps TRBD2 as D (6 bases). CDR1 and CDR2 from the germline V gene are PRHDT and FYEKMQ (reference sequence). CDR3 length: 16 amino acids. V was cut by 5 bases and J by 0 bases, with 16 bases left in between. The CDR3 sequence: CASSLRWGGDQETQYF. Here the CDR3 DNA reads TGTGCCAGCAGCCTCCGCTGGGGCGGGGACCAAGAGACCCAGTACTTC.

This chain connects TRBV7-8 to TRBJ1-1; the match to TRBD1 covers 7 bases. The V gene end was trimmed by 6 bases and the J gene end by 0 bases; junction bases not matched to a gene: 4. Germline lookup yields CDR1 SGHVS and CDR2 FQNEAQ. The CDR3 consists of 14 residues. DNA for the CDR3: TGTGCCAGCAGACTCGGGACAGTGAACACTGAAGCTTTCTTT. It codes for CASRLGTVNTEAFF. The variable domain in full, completed from reference TRBV7-8 and TRBJ1-1, reads GAGVSQSPRYKVAKRGQDVALRCDPISGHVSLFWYQQALGQGPEFLTYFQNEAQLDKSGLPSDRFFAERPEGSVSTLKIQRTQQEDSAVYLCASRLGTVNTEAFFGQGTRLTVV.

This chain uses TRBV29-1 with TRBJ1-4; D gene ambiguous. CDR1 is SQVTM and CDR2 is ANQGSEA in the germline V gene. V shed 4 bases and J shed 3 bases, with 12 bases lying between them. This CDR3 region has 14 residues. Written as DNA, the CDR3 is TGCAGCGTTGCACCGGTAGGGTCTAATGAAAAACTGTTTTTT. This gives the protein CSVAPVGSNEKLFF.

CDR3 region: CASSLAQGETQYF. For the CDR3, the DNA is TGTGCCAGCAGCTTGGCACAGGGAGAGACCCAGTACTTC. The chain joins TRBV5-4 to TRBJ2-5, with D perhaps matching TRBD1 (6 bases). This CDR3 contains 13 residues. Germline V lookup: CDR1 SGHNT, CDR2 YYREEE (reference sequence). V dropped 0 bases and J dropped 4 bases, with 7 bases sitting between them.

The chain combines TRBV6-1 with TRBJ2-1, with D perhaps TRBD1 (6 bases). The germline V and J ends were trimmed by 4 bases and 4 bases, with 8 bases remaining between them. This CDR3 contains 13 residues. The germline V gene encodes CDR1 MNHNS and CDR2 SASEGT. The CDR3 region has the DNA TGTGCCAGCAGTGGGACAGTTTACAATGAGCAGTTCTTC. Protein product: CASSGTVYNEQFF.

This chain joins TRBV27 and TRBJ2-5; TRBD2 agrees at 7 bases. Trimming cost V 3 bases and J 2 bases; bases outside gene matches: 6. CDR1 and CDR2 from the germline V gene are MNHEY and SMNVEV (reference sequence). The CDR3 extends over 15 amino acids. DNA for the CDR3: TGTGCCAGCAGTTTCTCGGGGGGTTTTCAAGAGACCCAGTACTTC. This sequence encodes CASSFSGGFQETQYF.

The V call is TRBV6-1, the J call TRBJ1-2; D remains ambiguous. The V and J ends lost 2 bases and 2 bases respectively, with 0 bases between them. The germline V gene encodes CDR1 MNHNS and CDR2 SASEGT. The CDR3 is 11 residues long. The CDR3 sequence is CASSENYGYTF. CDR3 nucleotide sequence: TGTGCCAGCAGTGAAAACTATGGCTACACCTTC.

The V call is TRBV19, the J call TRBJ1-2, with 8 bases identical to TRBD1. Per germline, CDR1 LNHDA and CDR2 SQIVND (reference sequence). V was pared by 5 bases and J by 5 bases, with 7 bases of the junction left unmatched. This CDR3 is 14 amino acids long. CDR3 DNA sequence: TGTGCCAGTAGTCCAGGACAGGGTGGGTATGGCTACACCTTC. Protein: CASSPGQGGYGYTF.

A single count supports this clone. This chain connects TRBV11-2 to TRBJ2-7, with D tentatively TRBD1 or TRBD2 (5 bases each). This CDR3 contains 17 residues. With 7 bases removed from V and 0 bases from J, the gap between germline ends came to 22 bases. The germline V gene has CDR1 SGHAT and CDR2 FQNNGV. Written as DNA, the CDR3 is TGTGCCAGCACTCCGGGGTGGGGGACCACTTTCTCCTACGAGCAGTACTTC. Protein sequence: CASTPGWGTTFSYEQYF. Complete variable domain (other parts from reference TRBV11-2 and TRBJ2-7): EAGVAQSPRYKIIEKRQSVAFWCNPISGHATLYWYQQILGQGPKLLIQFQNNGVVDDSQLPKDRFSAERLKGVDSTLKIQPAKLEDSAVYLCASTPGWGTTFSYEQYFGPGTRLTVT.

This chain links TRBV6-5 with TRBJ2-1; D unresolved. The V gene lost 5 bases and the J gene lost 0 bases, with 5 bases spanning the gap. This CDR3 has 13 residues. Germline lookup yields CDR1 MNHEY and CDR2 SVGAGI. The CDR3 protein is CASSLSSYNEQFF. CDR3 bases: TGTGCCAGCAGTCTAAGCTCCTACAATGAGCAGTTCTTC.

V is TRBV10-3 and J is TRBJ1-5; no clear D gene. Looked up from germline, CDR1 is ENHRY and CDR2 is SYGVKD. V lost 8 bases and J 0 bases, leaving 11 bases between the germline ends. The CDR3 is 14 residues long. CDR3 bases: TGTGCCATCGGTGCCTCTTATAGCAATCAGCCCCAGCATTTT. Translation: CAIGASYSNQPQHF.

The rearrangement uses TRBV10-3 and TRBJ1-3; D is unclear. V shed 0 bases and J shed 7 bases, with 10 bases lying between them. Germline CDR1 and CDR2: ENHRY and SYGVKD. The CDR3 has 14 residues. The CDR3 loop is CAISESEATNTIYF. In nucleotides, the CDR3 is TGTGCCATCAGTGAGTCAGAGGCGACCAACACCATATATTTT.

The chain couples TRBV4-1 to TRBJ1-1; TRBD1 matches 9 bases. CDR3 length: 17 residues. V was clipped by 1 base and J by 0 bases; unmatched bases: 6. Germline-derived CDR1 and CDR2 are MGHRA and YSYEKL. The CDR3 nucleotides read TGCGCCAGCAGCCAAGGAGCCGGGACAGGGCTGAACACTGAAGCTTTCTTT. Translating gives CASSQGAGTGLNTEAFF.

The gene calls are TRBV19 and TRBJ2-1, with D possibly TRBD1 on 6 matching bases. The CDR3 is made up of 14 amino acids. Germline V lookup: CDR1 LNHDA, CDR2 SQIVND (reference sequence). The V gene lost 1 base and the J gene lost 8 bases, with 12 bases spanning the gap. CDR3 sequence: CASSIVGRGDEQFF. The CDR3 DNA follows: TGTGCCAGTAGTATAGTGGGCAGGGGCGATGAGCAGTTCTTC. Using reference TRBV19 and TRBJ2-1 for the parts outside the CDR3, the full variable domain is DGGITQSPKYLFRKEGQNVTLSCEQNLNHDAMYWYRQDPGQGLRLIYYSQIVNDFQKGDIAEGYSVSREKKESFPLTVTSAQKNPTAFYLCASSIVGRGDEQFFGPGTRLTVL.

V gene TRBV10-1 combines with J gene TRBJ2-3; possible D gene TRBD2, 6 bases. CDR1 and CDR2 from the germline V gene are WNHNN and SYGVQD (reference sequence). The CDR3 spans 14 residues. V was cut by 3 bases and J by 4 bases, with 11 bases left in between. The CDR3 region has the DNA TGCGCCAGCAGTGATGCCGGGGGAGCAGATACGCAGTATTTT. Its translation: CASSDAGGADTQYF.

V is TRBV20-1 and J is TRBJ1-6, with unresolved D. Trimming removed 7 bases from V and 17 bases from J, with 18 bases in between. Germline V CDR1 and CDR2: DFQATT, SNEGSKA (reference sequence). This CDR3 region has 11 residues. The CDR3 region has the DNA TGCAGTGATACCGGACCCCCCTCCTTCCACTTT. This sequence encodes CSDTGPPSFHF.

The chain employs TRBV7-9 and TRBJ2-3; the match to TRBD2 covers 7 bases. V was clipped by 9 bases and J by 2 bases; unmatched bases: 8. Germline V gives CDR1 SEHNR, CDR2 FQNEAQ (reference sequence). This CDR3 is 14 amino acids long. CDR3 bases: TGTGCCAGTGGCGGGGGTAGGAACACAGATACGCAGTATTTT. It encodes CASGGGRNTDTQYF.

This clone is a singleton in its sample. CDR3 nucleotides: TGTGCCAGCAGCCAGGGAGGCCCCGATACGCAGTATTTT. Protein: CASSQGGPDTQYF. The chain joins TRBV14 to TRBJ2-3; perhaps TRBD2 as D (6 bases). CDR1 and CDR2 (germline): SGHDN, FVKESK. V was trimmed by 3 bases and J by 6 bases, leaving 10 bases between them. CDR3 size: 13 residues.

Only one count was recorded for this clone. The J gene is TRBJ1-1, the V gene TRBV27; 9 bases line up with TRBD1. The CDR3 runs 14 residues. Germline CDR1 and CDR2: MNHEY and SMNVEV (reference sequence). V was clipped by 6 bases and J by 5 bases; unmatched bases: 7. The CDR3 loop is CASRPGQGKTEAFF. The CDR3 nucleotides are TGTGCCAGCAGGCCGGGACAGGGTAAAACTGAAGCTTTCTTT.